The next 25 T cell receptor beta chains were all read from a single sample in a study of PD-1 blockade in classical Hodgkin lymphoma. Method: immunoSEQ multiplex PCR; TCRdb's copy keeps in-frame clones and lacks some. This repertoire shows 40,000 to 55,000 clones, 88% found once; its top ten account for about 9%. In every patient, relapse followed autologous stem cell transplantation, while exposure to brentuximab vedotin differed. The specimen was peripheral blood mononuclear cells (PBMCs), collected at baseline. These receptor sequences come from a human donor with classical Hodgkin lymphoma.

This chain connects TRBV4-2 to TRBJ1-5, with D unresolved. The V end was cut by 4 bases, the J end by 0 bases, with 16 bases between. The germline V gene encodes CDR1 LGHNA and CDR2 YNFKEQ. The CDR3 is made up of 17 amino acids. The CDR3 DNA follows: TGTGCCAGCAGCCCCGACACGGACGGATATAGCAATCAGCCCCAGCATTTT. Its protein is CASSPDTDGYSNQPQHF.

The chain combines TRBV7-9 with TRBJ2-5; D tentatively reads TRBD1 or TRBD2 (5 bases each). V dropped 3 bases and J dropped 1 base, with 9 bases sitting between them. The CDR3 extends over 14 amino acids. Per the germline V gene, CDR1 is SEHNR and CDR2 is FQNEAQ (reference sequence). The CDR3 nucleotides are TGTGCCAGCAGCTTTACAGGAGGCCAAGAGACCCAGTACTTC. Translating gives CASSFTGGQETQYF.

V usage is TRBV29-1 and J usage is TRBJ2-3; weak D call: TRBD2 (5 bases). The CDR3 loop spans 14 amino acids. The V gene's germline CDR1 is SQVTM and CDR2 ANQGSEA. V lost 7 bases and J lost 1, with 15 bases in between. The CDR3 here is CSETWTDGTDTQYF. The CDR3, as DNA: TGCAGCGAAACCTGGACTGACGGCACAGATACGCAGTATTTT.

This chain connects TRBV29-1 to TRBJ1-2; 12 bases line up with TRBD1. Germline V gene lookup returns CDR1 SQVTM and CDR2 ANQGSEA. With V trimmed by 0 bases and J by 7 bases, 15 bases remained unmatched. This CDR3 is built from 18 residues. CDR3 sequence (DNA): TGCAGCGTTGAAGATCGACGGGACAGGGGGCGAAACAGACGTGGCTACACCTTC. Protein: CSVEDRRDRGRNRRGYTF.

In its sample, this clone was seen once. The DNA of the CDR3 is TGTGCCACCTGCCGGCGGGAGAGCGATGAGCAGTTCTTC. Encoded protein: CATCRRESDEQFF. V is TRBV11-1 and J is TRBJ2-1; TRBD2 aligns across 7 bases. With 10 bases clipped from V and 8 bases from J, the junction kept 11 bases outside the gene matches. This CDR3 spans 13 amino acids. The germline CDR1 and CDR2 sequences are SGHAT and FQDESV (reference sequence).

The chain joins TRBV27 to TRBJ2-7; the match to TRBD2 covers 7 bases. The CDR3 consists of 16 residues. Germline V gene data show CDR1 as MNHEY and CDR2 as SMNVEV (reference sequence). J gave up 0 bases and V 2 bases, and 7 bases lay outside the gene matches. The CDR3 loop is CASSLVAGESSYEQYF. The DNA of the CDR3 is TGTGCCAGCAGTTTAGTGGCGGGAGAGAGCTCCTACGAGCAGTACTTC.

This CDR3 is CASSDRTGSDGYTF. The CDR3 DNA sequence: TGTGCCAGCAGTGATCGGACAGGTAGCGATGGCTACACCTTC. V is TRBV2 and J is TRBJ1-2; 7 nucleotides match TRBD1. The CDR3 totals 14 residues. Germline-derived CDR1 and CDR2 are SNHLY and FYNNEI. The V segment lost 3 bases and the J segment 6 bases; nucleotides outside the gene matches: 7.

J is TRBJ1-6 and V is TRBV13; D not resolved. Germline CDR1 is PRHDT and CDR2 is FYEKMQ (reference sequence). The ends were cut back, 6 bases at V and 0 bases at J, with 9 bases in the middle. The CDR3 covers 15 residues. CDR3 sequence (DNA): TGTGCCAGCAGAAGTTCCACCTCCTATAATTCACCCCTCCACTTT. It specifies CASRSSTSYNSPLHF.

The chain has TRBV2 and TRBJ2-3, with D tentatively TRBD1 (6 bases). The germline gives CDR1 SNHLY, CDR2 FYNNEI. The CDR3 runs to 15 residues. V was pared by 6 bases and J by 4 bases, with 17 bases between. CDR3 in amino acids: CASRDYPGVADTQYF. CDR3 nucleotide sequence: TGTGCCAGCAGAGATTACCCAGGGGTCGCAGATACGCAGTATTTT.

This chain links TRBV27 with TRBJ1-5; 8 bases line up with TRBD1. Germline assignment: CDR1 MNHEY and CDR2 SMNVEV (reference sequence). The CDR3 loop spans 17 amino acids. V lost 5 bases, J lost 1 base, and 10 bases stayed unmatched. DNA of the CDR3: TGTGCCAGCAGTCCGTTGACAGGGGTGTGGAGCAATCAGCCCCAGCATTTT. Translated: CASSPLTGVWSNQPQHF.

This clone was seen a single time. The chain couples TRBV2 to TRBJ2-2, with D perhaps matching TRBD1 (5 bases). This CDR3 comprises 13 residues. The germline CDR1 and CDR2 sequences are SNHLY and FYNNEI. Trimming took off 2 bases at V and 5 bases at J, with 6 bases between the two ends. For the CDR3, the DNA is TGTGCCAGCAGTGAATCAGGGACCGGGGAGCTGTTTTTT. The encoded protein is CASSESGTGELFF.

J is TRBJ2-1 and V is TRBV7-8; the D gene is possibly TRBD2 (5 bases). V lost 1 base to trimming and J lost 8 bases, with 6 bases between them. The CDR3 has 12 residues. Germline V gene sequence: CDR1 SGHVS, CDR2 FQNEAQ. For the CDR3, the DNA is TGTGCCAGCAGCTTAGGAGGGTATGAGCAGTTCTTC. This codes for CASSLGGYEQFF.

This chain links TRBV4-1 with TRBJ2-7; D is perhaps TRBD1 (5 bases). Between the trimmed V and J ends, which lost 0 bases and 6 bases, there was a span of 15 bases. The germline gives CDR1 MGHRA, CDR2 YSYEKL. This CDR3 has 15 amino acids. The CDR3 DNA follows: TGCGCCAGCAGCCAAGAATGGGCTAGGGGTGTCGAGCAGTACTTC. This gives the protein CASSQEWARGVEQYF.

This chain joins TRBV28 and TRBJ2-7; a weak D match, TRBD1 (6 bases). This CDR3 comprises 13 residues. The V and J ends lost 7 bases and 2 bases respectively, with 12 bases between them. Germline CDR1 MDHEN, CDR2 SYDVKM. The CDR3 region is CASTLQGTYEQYF. CDR3 nucleotide sequence: TGTGCCAGCACTCTACAGGGCACCTACGAGCAGTACTTC.

The chain links TRBV5-8 to TRBJ2-7, with a tentative D call TRBD1 (5 bases). Germline V gene lookup returns CDR1 SGHTS and CDR2 YDEGEE. The CDR3 contains 14 residues. V lost 1 base and J lost 2, with 10 bases in between. This CDR3 is CASSLQGVAYEQYF. Written as DNA, the CDR3 is TGTGCCAGCAGCTTGCAAGGGGTCGCCTACGAGCAGTACTTC. The variable domain in full, with the rest retrieved from reference TRBV5-8 and TRBJ2-7, is EAGVTQSPTHLIKTRGQQATLRCSPISGHTSVYWYQQALGLGLQFLLWYDEGEERNRGNFPPRFSGRQFPNYSSELNVNALELEDSALYLCASSLQGVAYEQYFGPGTRLTVT.

The chain has TRBV7-6 and TRBJ2-1; D gene ambiguous. Germline V gene sequence: CDR1 SGHVS, CDR2 FNYEAQ. This CDR3 has 14 amino acids. V was trimmed by 3 bases and J by 9 bases, leaving 15 bases between them. The CDR3 DNA is TGTGCCAGCAGCTTCTGGGTCCGCTCCAGTGAGCAGTTCTTC. Amino acid sequence: CASSFWVRSSEQFF.

The chain employs TRBV28 and TRBJ1-1; D uncertain. V dropped 3 bases and J dropped 6 bases, with 8 bases sitting between them. The CDR3 runs 12 residues. The germline V gene has CDR1 MDHEN and CDR2 SYDVKM. This CDR3 reads CASSFPSSEAFF. DNA for the CDR3: TGTGCCAGCAGTTTTCCCAGTTCTGAAGCTTTCTTT.

The gene calls are TRBV6-4 and TRBJ1-2, with 7 bases fitting TRBD1. CDR3 length: 15 residues. The V segment lost 0 bases and the J segment 8 bases; nucleotides outside the gene matches: 9. Germline lookup yields CDR1 MRHNA and CDR2 SNTAGT. The CDR3 sequence: CASSDSGGGAGGYTF. CDR3 bases: TGTGCCAGCAGTGACTCAGGAGGGGGCGCGGGAGGCTACACCTTC.

This chain links TRBV9 with TRBJ1-6; D unclear. The germline V gene encodes CDR1 SGDLS and CDR2 YYNGEE. The CDR3 loop spans 15 amino acids. V was clipped by 3 bases and J by 5 bases, with 12 bases between them. DNA of the CDR3: TGTGCCAGCAGCGCAGCCGGGCCCCATAATTCACCCCTCCACTTT. This encodes CASSAAGPHNSPLHF.

The chain employs TRBV29-1 and TRBJ2-1; 11 bases line up with TRBD2. Per the germline V gene, CDR1 is SQVTM and CDR2 is ANQGSEA. V gave up 4 bases and J gave up 4 bases; unmatched junction bases: 9. CDR3 length equals 16 residues. The CDR3: CSVGPVTSGAYNEQFF. In nucleotides, the CDR3 is TGCAGCGTTGGGCCCGTGACTAGCGGGGCTTACAATGAGCAGTTCTTC.

The chain recombines TRBV27 with TRBJ2-1, with 8 bases fitting TRBD2. The CDR3 extends over 13 amino acids. Trimming removed 5 bases from V and 8 bases from J; junction bases left unmatched: 5. CDR1 is MNHEY and CDR2 is SMNVEV in the germline V gene (reference sequence). The CDR3 loop is CASSPGLVDEQFF. The CDR3 coding sequence is TGTGCCAGCAGTCCGGGACTAGTCGATGAGCAGTTCTTC.

This clone came up once. V is TRBV19 and J is TRBJ2-7, with 8 nucleotides matching TRBD1. This CDR3 has 16 amino acids. Losses at the gene ends were 2 bases for V and 1 base for J; bases not matched to a gene: 7. The germline V gene encodes CDR1 LNHDA and CDR2 SQIVND (reference sequence). This chain's CDR3 is CASSISTGGYSYEQYF. The DNA of the CDR3 is TGTGCCAGTAGTATATCAACAGGGGGTTATTCCTACGAGCAGTACTTC.

This chain joins TRBV19 and TRBJ2-1; tentatively, D is TRBD2 (6 bases). V lost 3 bases to trimming and J lost 0 bases, with 15 bases between them. Germline assignment: CDR1 LNHDA and CDR2 SQIVND (reference sequence). This CDR3 is 17 amino acids long. The CDR3 DNA follows: TGTGCCAGTAGTATTTCTCGCGGGGCTAGCTCCTACAATGAGCAGTTCTTC. This codes for CASSISRGASSYNEQFF.

V gene TRBV9 combines with J gene TRBJ2-2; 10 bases agree with TRBD1. The germline gives CDR1 SGDLS, CDR2 YYNGEE. This CDR3 has 15 residues. V lost 3 bases and J lost 6; bases outside the gene matches: 5. Here the CDR3 reads CASSAGTGVAGELFF. The DNA for the CDR3 is TGTGCCAGCAGCGCCGGGACAGGGGTTGCCGGGGAGCTGTTTTTT. Filled out from reference TRBV9 and TRBJ2-2, the complete variable domain reads DSGVTQTPKHLITATGQRVTLRCSPRSGDLSVYWYQQSLDQGLQFLIQYYNGEERAKGNILERFSAQQFPDLHSELNLSSLELGDSALYFCASSAGTGVAGELFFGEGSRLTVL.

This chain connects TRBV11-1 to TRBJ2-2; D call uncertain. The germline V and J ends were trimmed by 1 base and 1 base, with 10 bases remaining between them. The CDR3 extends over 16 amino acids. The germline V gene has CDR1 SGHAT and CDR2 FQDESV (reference sequence). Here the CDR3 reads CASSLEWSENTGELFF. The CDR3 region has the DNA TGTGCCAGCAGCTTAGAGTGGTCGGAGAACACCGGGGAGCTGTTTTTT.